This TCR beta chain was captured by sequencing in a study of PD-1 blockade in mismatch repair-deficient tumors. Whole-study context: Enrolled about 2013-2017, patients had progressing, pretreated mismatch repair-deficient cancers of approximately 13 types. Findings and limits, study-wide: Tumor-resident clones, often undetectable pretreatment in blood, expanded then contracted after pembrolizumab.

Concerning this clone itself: Its antigen is unknown.

Sequencing used immunoSEQ multiplex PCR; TCRdb keeps in-frame clones, though not all of them. The repertoire includes around 17,000 clones, around 82% of them detected once, and 1.5% to 2% sits in the top ten. Mismatch repair deficiency was confirmed in all patients, by PCR or immunohistochemistry. The TCR-sequenced patients were a few responders to pembrolizumab. Specimen: PBMCs, collected less than 25 weeks after starting pembrolizumab. The clonotype originates from an adult with mismatch repair-deficient cancer.

CDR3 residues: CASSLFGQGNQPQHF. In DNA form, the CDR3 reads TGCGCCAGCAGCTTGTTCGGACAGGGGAATCAGCCCCAGCATTTT. The gene calls are TRBV5-1 and TRBJ1-5; 9 bases match TRBD1. The germline gives CDR1 SGHRS, CDR2 YFSETQ. V lost 1 base and J lost 4; bases outside the gene matches: 3. This CDR3 spans 15 amino acids.